The clone carrying this T cell receptor beta chain was recorded many times. Its antigen is currently unknown. The record originates from a study of neurological immune-mediated disorders. Points from the study as a whole: Expanded clones shared no CDR3 amino acid sequences across subjects, suggesting private repertoires in all groups. The most TCR clonal expansion was seen in HTLV-1-associated myelopathy, whereas the least was seen in multiple sclerosis, below the level in healthy controls.

It was by 5'RACE with 10-nucleotide random UMIs that the cDNA was made. TCRdb itself ran the 5' RACE reads through MiXCR, one entry per CDR3 protein. The sample records tens of thousands of distinct CDR3 sequences, roughly 3.5% being singletons. 2 million unsorted PBMCs were stored in RNAlater at -80 °C before RNA extraction. The sequencing sample was made of PBMCs. The receptor's source is a woman between 45 and 65 years old with multiple sclerosis.

The CDR3 loop reads CASSLVSGGQGNYGYTF. The CDR3 DNA reads as TGTGCCAGCAGCTTAGTCTCCGGTGGGCAAGGGAACTATGGCTACACCTTC. V and J are TRBV7-2 and TRBJ1-2; no firm D call. V was cut by 1 base and J by 2 bases, with 17 bases left in between. The CDR3 spans 17 residues. Germline V gene data show CDR1 as SGHTA and CDR2 as FQGNSA. Complete variable domain (other parts from reference TRBV7-2 and TRBJ1-2): GAGVSQSPSNKVTEKGKDVELRCDPISGHTALYWYRQSLGQGLEFLIYFQGNSAPDKSGLPSDRFSAERTGGSVSTLTIQRTQQEDSAVYLCASSLVSGGQGNYGYTFGSGTRLTVV.